The 32 T cell receptor beta chains listed next were all sequenced from one sample in a study of blood T cell repertoires in COVID-19. Only in-frame clones appear in the TCRdb table, and some are missing; sequencing was by immunoSEQ multiplex PCR. Of some 77,000 clones in the sample, roughly 82% are singletons; the top ten hold less than 2%. The sequencing input was peripheral blood. The receptors shown here come from a woman aged 55-75 years with acute or convalescent COVID-19.

The chain joins TRBV28 to TRBJ1-5, with TRBD1 identical over 8 bases. The CDR3 loop spans 14 amino acids. V lost 9 bases to trimming and J lost 6 bases; unmatched junction nucleotides: 10. In germline, CDR1 is MDHEN, CDR2 SYDVKM. The CDR3 region has the DNA TGTGCCAGTAAAAACCCAGGGGGCAGTCAGCCCCAGCATTTT. It yields the protein CASKNPGGSQPQHF.

The chain recombines TRBV30 with TRBJ1-4; maybe TRBD1 (6 bases). The CDR3 has 15 residues. Per germline, CDR1 GTSNPN and CDR2 SVGIG (reference sequence). V was trimmed by 2 bases and J by 7 bases, leaving 17 bases between them. CDR3 amino acids: CAWSFVTGVSEKLFF. In DNA form, the CDR3 reads TGTGCCTGGAGTTTTGTGACAGGTGTAAGTGAAAAACTGTTTTTT.

The chain recombines TRBV2 with TRBJ2-3; 9 nucleotides match TRBD2. The CDR3 is made up of 14 amino acids. The germline V gene has CDR1 SNHLY and CDR2 FYNNEI. The V segment lost 5 bases and the J segment 2 bases; nucleotides outside the gene matches: 2. The CDR3: CASSRGGATDTQYF. CDR3 DNA: TGTGCCAGCAGTCGCGGGGGGGCCACAGATACGCAGTATTTT. The whole variable domain, filled in from reference TRBV2 and TRBJ2-3, reads EPEVTQTPSHQVTQMGQEVILRCVPISNHLYFYWYRQILGQKVEFLVSFYNNEISEKSEIFDDQFSVERPDGSNFTLKIRSTKLEDSAMYFCASSRGGATDTQYFGPGTRLTVL.

This chain uses TRBV28 with TRBJ2-2; no reliable D call. This CDR3 is 17 amino acids long. Germline V gene data show CDR1 as MDHEN and CDR2 as SYDVKM. Trimming took off 6 bases at V and 0 bases at J, with 17 bases between the two ends. CDR3 nucleotides: TGTGCCAGCAGCACACCCGTGAGGAGAACGAACACCGGGGAGCTGTTTTTT. This sequence encodes CASSTPVRRTNTGELFF. The variable domain in full, with the rest retrieved from reference TRBV28 and TRBJ2-2, is DVKVTQSSRYLVKRTGEKVFLECVQDMDHENMFWYRQDPGLGLRLIYFSYDVKMKEKGDIPEGYSVSREKKERFSLILESASTNQTSMYLCASSTPVRRTNTGELFFGEGSRLTVL.

This chain connects TRBV6-5 to TRBJ2-3; perhaps TRBD1 as D (5 bases). V was clipped by 7 bases and J by 2 bases, with 13 bases between them. Germline loops: CDR1 MNHEY, CDR2 SVGAGI. The CDR3 has 14 amino acids. CDR3 protein: CASTYLGVTDTQYF. CDR3 bases: TGTGCCAGCACCTACCTAGGGGTCACAGATACGCAGTATTTT.

This sequence joins TRBV6-5 and TRBJ2-5; TRBD1 is a possible D gene (6 bases). Germline loops: CDR1 MNHEY, CDR2 SVGAGI. V dropped 5 bases and J dropped 7 bases, with 20 bases sitting between them. There are 15 residues in the CDR3. CDR3 sequence reads: CASSLLQGSGGTQYF. The CDR3, as DNA: TGTGCCAGCAGTCTCCTACAGGGCTCCGGAGGGACCCAGTACTTC.

The gene calls are TRBV6-5 and TRBJ2-1; D possibly corresponds to TRBD2 (5 bases). The CDR3 totals 12 residues. Germline CDR1 and CDR2: MNHEY and SVGAGI. V lost 6 bases and J 9 bases, leaving 12 bases between the germline ends. DNA of the CDR3: TGTGCCAGCAGGCCTTCGGGGAGTGAGCAGTTCTTC. It yields the protein CASRPSGSEQFF.

The chain couples TRBV15 to TRBJ2-3; the D gene is possibly TRBD2 (6 bases). Germline V gives CDR1 LNHNV, CDR2 YYDKDF (reference sequence). V lost 1 base and J 4 bases, leaving 12 bases between the germline ends. The CDR3 consists of 15 residues. This CDR3 reads CATSRGGERADTQYF. DNA for the CDR3: TGTGCCACCAGCAGAGGGGGGGAGCGAGCAGATACGCAGTATTTT.

The V and J genes are TRBV5-5 and TRBJ1-3; D call uncertain. The V gene's germline CDR1 is SGHKS and CDR2 YYEKEE (reference sequence). The CDR3 runs 13 residues. Deletions cut 2 bases from V and 9 bases from J, with 12 bases between. The CDR3 DNA sequence: TGTGCCAGCAGCTTCCCGGAGCATGGCACCATATATTTT. Translating gives CASSFPEHGTIYF. Full variable domain (remainder filled in from reference TRBV5-5 and TRBJ1-3): DAGVTQSPTHLIKTRGQQVTLRCSPISGHKSVSWYQQVLGQGPQFIFQYYEKEERGRGNFPDRFSARQFPNYSSELNVNALLLGDSALYLCASSFPEHGTIYFGEGSWLTVV.

This chain connects TRBV7-2 to TRBJ2-2; D possibly corresponds to TRBD1 (6 bases). CDR1 and CDR2 (germline): SGHTA, FQGNSA. V was shortened by 3 bases and J by 9 bases, with 20 bases between the two germline ends. The CDR3 spans 16 residues. CDR3: CASSFPQYREGRELFF. As DNA, the CDR3 is TGTGCCAGCAGCTTCCCGCAATACAGGGAAGGGAGGGAGCTGTTTTTT.

This clone was picked up one time. This chain joins TRBV9 and TRBJ2-3; tentatively, D is TRBD1 (6 bases). The CDR3 extends over 11 amino acids. Trimming removed 5 bases from V and 5 bases from J, with 6 bases in between. CDR1 SGDLS and CDR2 YYNGEE come from the germline V gene. This CDR3 is CASRGGDTQYF. In DNA, the CDR3 is TGTGCCAGCAGAGGGGGAGATACGCAGTATTTT.

Only a few counts were recorded for this clone. In nucleotides, the CDR3 is TGTGCCACCAGCAGAGATAAGGGGATGAACGAAAAACTGTTTTTT. This translates into CATSRDKGMNEKLFF. The V call is TRBV15, the J call TRBJ1-4, with D perhaps TRBD1 (5 bases). V was cut by 0 bases and J by 8 bases, with 13 bases left in between. Looked up from germline, CDR1 is LNHNV and CDR2 is YYDKDF (reference sequence). CDR3 size: 15 residues. Filled out from reference TRBV15 and TRBJ1-4, the complete variable domain reads DAMVIQNPRYQVTQFGKPVTLSCSQTLNHNVMYWYQQKSSQAPKLLFHYYDKDFNNEADTPDNFQSRRPNTSFCFLDIRSPGLGDTAMYLCATSRDKGMNEKLFFGSGTQLSVL.

Only a few counts were recorded for this clone. The V call is TRBV11-2, the J call TRBJ2-7; no definite D call. CDR3 length: 11 amino acids. Germline V lookup: CDR1 SGHAT, CDR2 FQNNGV. Trimming took off 5 bases at V and 2 bases at J, with 4 bases between the two ends. The CDR3 here is CASSPAYEQYF. The DNA of the CDR3 is TGTGCCAGCAGCCCAGCCTACGAGCAGTACTTC.

The chain recombines TRBV5-6 with TRBJ1-2, with no clear D. CDR3 length equals 12 residues. Germline V gene lookup returns CDR1 SGHDT and CDR2 YYEEEE. The V end was cut by 2 bases, the J end by 4 bases, with 6 bases between. CDR3 residues: CASSLQSYGYTF. DNA for the CDR3: TGTGCCAGCAGCTTACAGAGCTATGGCTACACCTTC.

The V and J genes are TRBV5-1 and TRBJ1-2, with a tentative D call TRBD1 (5 bases). The V gene's germline CDR1 is SGHRS and CDR2 YFSETQ. CDR3 length equals 14 residues. Trimming took 1 base from V and 5 from J, leaving 12 bases between them. This CDR3 reads CASSLPGQEYGYTF. CDR3 in DNA: TGCGCCAGCAGCTTGCCAGGGCAAGAATATGGCTACACCTTC.

The genes are TRBV19 and TRBJ1-5; a weak D match, TRBD1 (5 bases). Trimming removed 9 bases at V and 3 bases at J, with 12 bases between. Per germline, CDR1 LNHDA and CDR2 SQIVND (reference sequence). This CDR3 region has 13 residues. The CDR3 is CASWGLTNQPQHF. For the CDR3, the DNA is TGTGCCAGCTGGGGACTGACCAATCAGCCCCAGCATTTT.

This clone is a singleton in its sample. The chain couples TRBV11-3 to TRBJ2-2; D is perhaps TRBD2 (5 bases). Between the trimmed V and J ends, which lost 3 bases and 1 base, there was a span of 6 bases. From germline, CDR1 is SGHNT and CDR2 YENEEA. The CDR3 is 14 residues long. CDR3 residues: CASSLRVNTGELFF. CDR3 in DNA: TGTGCCAGCAGCTTGAGGGTGAACACCGGGGAGCTGTTTTTT.

This clone has a single count. This chain uses TRBV7-3 with TRBJ1-2; D gene ambiguous. CDR1 and CDR2 from the germline V gene are SGHTA and FQGTGA. CDR3 length: 12 residues. V was shortened by 1 base and J by 7 bases, with 7 bases between the two germline ends. The CDR3 reads CASSLRYGGYTF. The CDR3 nucleotides are TGTGCCAGCAGCTTAAGGTACGGTGGCTACACCTTC.

This clone was counted at least ten times. The chain joins TRBV7-9 to TRBJ1-6; tentative D call: TRBD1 (5 bases). V lost 3 bases and J 10 bases, leaving 13 bases between the germline ends. Germline CDR1 reads SEHNR; CDR2 reads FQNEAQ (reference sequence). CDR3 length: 14 residues. The CDR3 here is CASSLDQGSSPLHF. The CDR3 DNA follows: TGTGCCAGCAGCTTGGACCAGGGATCCTCACCCCTCCACTTT.

V is TRBV9 and J is TRBJ2-1; 8 bases are shared with TRBD1. Trimming removed 0 bases from V and 8 bases from J; junction bases left unmatched: 10. The CDR3 is 16 residues long. The germline V gene encodes CDR1 SGDLS and CDR2 YYNGEE. The CDR3 here is CASSVVGRTGFDEQFF. In nucleotides, the CDR3 is TGTGCCAGCAGCGTAGTAGGAAGGACAGGGTTCGATGAGCAGTTCTTC.

This chain uses TRBV27 with TRBJ2-2; TRBD1 agrees at 8 bases. The CDR3 consists of 17 residues. Germline V gene lookup returns CDR1 MNHEY and CDR2 SMNVEV (reference sequence). The V gene end was trimmed by 6 bases and the J gene end by 3 bases; junction bases not matched to a gene: 12. CDR3 protein: CASSPLFPQGDTGELFF. CDR3 sequence (DNA): TGTGCCAGCAGCCCGCTGTTCCCACAGGGGGACACCGGGGAGCTGTTTTTT.

The chain carries TRBV6-6 and TRBJ2-1, with 9 bases identical to TRBD2. With 2 bases clipped from V and 6 bases from J, the junction kept 8 bases outside the gene matches. The CDR3 totals 16 residues. Per the germline V gene, CDR1 is MNHNY and CDR2 is SVGAGI (reference sequence). The CDR3 DNA reads TGTGCCAGCAGTTACCCTACTAGCGGGTTTTCCAATGAGCAGTTCTTC. It encodes CASSYPTSGFSNEQFF.

The rearrangement uses TRBV5-4 and TRBJ2-3; the D gene is possibly TRBD2 (6 bases). Per germline, CDR1 SGHNT and CDR2 YYREEE (reference sequence). Trimming stripped 5 bases from V and 6 bases from J, with 16 bases between. The CDR3 totals 14 residues. In DNA form, the CDR3 reads TGTGCCAGCAGTTCAACTGGGGGGAGGGATACGCAGTATTTT. Protein sequence: CASSSTGGRDTQYF. Variable domain in full (rest from reference TRBV5-4 and TRBJ2-3): ETGVTQSPTHLIKTRGQQVTLRCSSQSGHNTVSWYQQALGQGPQFIFQYYREEENGRGNFPPRFSGLQFPNYSSELNVNALELDDSALYLCASSSTGGRDTQYFGPGTRLTVL.

The chain recombines TRBV6-5 with TRBJ1-5; no firm D call. Germline lookup yields CDR1 MNHEY and CDR2 SVGAGI. V was trimmed by 6 bases and J by 8 bases, leaving 14 bases between them. The CDR3 consists of 13 residues. CDR3 bases: TGTGCCAGCAGGAGGGCAGGCTGGGAGCCCCAGCATTTT. It translates to CASRRAGWEPQHF.

J is TRBJ1-2 and V is TRBV28, with no clear D. The CDR3 runs 12 residues. V lost 3 bases and J 7 bases, leaving 9 bases between the germline ends. Germline loops: CDR1 MDHEN, CDR2 SYDVKM. This CDR3 reads CASSFFGSGYTF. For the CDR3, the DNA is TGTGCCAGCAGTTTTTTCGGGAGTGGCTACACCTTC.

The chain couples TRBV2 to TRBJ2-3; TRBD2 aligns across 9 bases. V was pared by 2 bases and J by 1 base, with 1 base of the junction left unmatched. The length of the CDR3 is 15 residues. The germline CDR1 and CDR2 sequences are SNHLY and FYNNEI. CDR3 DNA sequence: TGTGCCAGCAGTGAACTAGCGGGACGCACAGATACGCAGTATTTT. The encoded protein is CASSELAGRTDTQYF. Based on the CDR3 plus reference TRBV2 and TRBJ2-3, the full variable domain is EPEVTQTPSHQVTQMGQEVILRCVPISNHLYFYWYRQILGQKVEFLVSFYNNEISEKSEIFDDQFSVERPDGSNFTLKIRSTKLEDSAMYFCASSELAGRTDTQYFGPGTRLTVL.

V gene TRBV24-1 combines with J gene TRBJ1-5; D remains ambiguous. CDR1 is KGHDR, CDR2 SFDVKD, per germline. Trimming removed 3 bases at V and 6 bases at J, with 14 bases between. The CDR3 runs to 15 residues. CDR3 residues: CATSDPGEPFQPQHF. For the CDR3, the DNA is TGTGCCACCAGTGATCCGGGAGAGCCCTTTCAGCCCCAGCATTTT.

The gene calls are TRBV18 and TRBJ1-2, with D perhaps TRBD1 (6 bases). CDR1 is KGHSH, CDR2 LQKENI, per germline. The CDR3 runs 15 residues. Between the trimmed V and J ends, which lost 3 bases and 8 bases, there was a span of 19 bases. CDR3 protein: CASSPQEQGSAGYTF. Here the CDR3 DNA reads TGTGCCAGCTCACCTCAAGAACAGGGCTCGGCCGGCTACACCTTC. Using reference TRBV18 and TRBJ1-2 for the parts outside the CDR3, the full variable domain is NAGVMQNPRHLVRRRGQEARLRCSPMKGHSHVYWYRQLPEEGLKFMVYLQKENIIDESGMPKERFSAEFPKEGPSILRIQQVVRGDSAAYFCASSPQEQGSAGYTFGSGTRLTVV.

The chain couples TRBV7-3 to TRBJ2-7; D may be TRBD2 (7 bases). Germline CDR1 SGHTA, CDR2 FQGTGA. Trimming removed 2 bases from V and 3 bases from J, with 11 bases in between. This CDR3 spans 14 amino acids. CDR3 sequence reads: CASSLWGGLYEQYF. The CDR3 nucleotides are TGTGCCAGCAGCTTATGGGGGGGCCTCTACGAGCAGTACTTC.

The chain couples TRBV25-1 to TRBJ2-1; 7 bases are a match to TRBD2. The CDR3 consists of 14 residues. V dropped 4 bases and J dropped 6; count of bases not matched to a gene: 6. From germline, CDR1 is MGHDK and CDR2 SYGVNS. CDR3 amino acids: CASSVGGSSNEQFF. The CDR3 DNA is TGTGCCAGCAGTGTAGGCGGGAGTTCCAATGAGCAGTTCTTC.

The rearrangement uses TRBV15 and TRBJ1-4; 11 bases are a match to TRBD1. Germline-derived CDR1 and CDR2 are LNHNV and YYDKDF (reference sequence). The CDR3 loop spans 18 amino acids. The J segment lost 0 bases and the V segment lost 1 base, leaving 4 bases of the junction unmatched. The CDR3 protein is CATSRGPGQGATNEKLFF. As DNA, the CDR3 is TGTGCCACCAGCAGAGGACCGGGACAGGGGGCAACTAATGAAAAACTGTTTTTT.

The chain employs TRBV28 and TRBJ1-1; TRBD1 aligns across 8 bases. Germline V gives CDR1 MDHEN, CDR2 SYDVKM. This CDR3 has 14 amino acids. After removal of 6 bases from V and 7 bases from J, the junction contained 10 bases not matched to a gene. The CDR3 coding sequence is TGTGCCAGCAGCTCGACTCGGACAGGGAGTGAAGCTTTCTTT. This gives the protein CASSSTRTGSEAFF.